The 24 T cell receptor beta chains listed next were all sequenced from one sample in a study of blood T cell repertoires in COVID-19. Clones were sequenced by immunoSEQ multiplex PCR, and TCRdb holds only the in-frame ones, with some missing. Among 160,000 or so clones listed, about 92% were seen once. Specimen: peripheral blood. The receptor source for this set is a woman aged 60-75 years with COVID-19, enrolled during active disease.

This sequence joins TRBV6-4 and TRBJ2-1, with 11 bases lining up with TRBD2. Germline CDR1 is MRHNA and CDR2 is SNTAGT. V was clipped by 3 bases and J by 5 bases; unmatched bases: 6. This CDR3 has 16 residues. The CDR3 DNA reads TGTGCCAGCAGTGAAAGTAGCGGGGGGGCCAACAATGAGCAGTTCTTC. This sequence encodes CASSESSGGANNEQFF.

The V and J genes are TRBV3-1 (or the pseudogene TRBV3-2) and TRBJ2-7; the D gene is possibly TRBD2 (5 bases). CDR3 length: 15 residues. Germline V CDR1 and CDR2: LGHDT, YNNKEL (reference sequence). V dropped 1 base and J dropped 2 bases, with 12 bases sitting between them. CDR3 region: CASSQGADPTYEQYF. Here the CDR3 DNA reads TGTGCCAGCAGCCAAGGAGCGGACCCGACCTACGAGCAGTACTTC.

The V and J genes are TRBV5-4 and TRBJ1-1; D gene unclear. Trimming took off 0 bases at V and 3 bases at J, with 12 bases between the two ends. Germline V CDR1 and CDR2: SGHNT, YYREEE (reference sequence). This CDR3 contains 15 residues. The CDR3 loop reads CASSLAGNTYTEAFF. The CDR3 DNA reads as TGTGCCAGCAGCTTGGCCGGGAACACTTACACTGAAGCTTTCTTT.

This chain joins TRBV5-4 and TRBJ1-4; D gene uncertain. The ends were cut back, 0 bases at V and 7 bases at J, with 10 bases in the middle. The CDR3 has 14 residues. Germline V gene sequence: CDR1 SGHNT, CDR2 YYREEE (reference sequence). The CDR3: CASSLAGVGEKLFF. CDR3 coding DNA: TGTGCCAGCAGCTTGGCCGGGGTGGGTGAAAAACTGTTTTTT. Together with reference TRBV5-4 and TRBJ1-4, the CDR3 gives the full variable domain: ETGVTQSPTHLIKTRGQQVTLRCSSQSGHNTVSWYQQALGQGPQFIFQYYREEENGRGNFPPRFSGLQFPNYSSELNVNALELDDSALYLCASSLAGVGEKLFFGSGTQLSVL.

This clone was seen just once. J is TRBJ2-5 and V is TRBV3-1 (or the pseudogene TRBV3-2); 13 bases align to TRBD2. Germline V gene sequence: CDR1 LGHDT, CDR2 YNNKEL (reference sequence). With 4 bases clipped from V and 4 bases from J, the junction kept 9 bases outside the gene matches. The CDR3 runs 17 residues. Here the CDR3 reads CASSPLAGGTPGETQYF. For the CDR3, the DNA is TGTGCCAGCAGCCCACTAGCGGGGGGGACTCCGGGAGAGACCCAGTACTTC.

The rearrangement links TRBV3-1 (or the pseudogene TRBV3-2) to TRBJ1-1; D not resolved. Per germline, CDR1 LGHDT and CDR2 YNNKEL (reference sequence). The CDR3 is 13 amino acids. Trimming pared 6 bases from V and 0 bases from J, leaving 8 bases between. In nucleotides, the CDR3 is TGTGCCAGCAGTCTTACAGTGAACACTGAAGCTTTCTTT. Residues: CASSLTVNTEAFF.

The CDR3 nucleotides read TGTGCCAGCAGTGGAGTACTATTTCCCCAGTACTTC. Amino acid sequence: CASSGVLFPQYF. The chain recombines TRBV6-2 or TRBV6-3 with TRBJ2-5; D is undetermined. Trimming left V 5 bases short and J 9 bases short, with 13 bases between. Germline CDR1 reads MNHEY; CDR2 reads SVGEGT. The CDR3 totals 12 residues.

This chain uses TRBV7-8 with TRBJ1-3; D may be TRBD1 (5 bases). Germline V gene lookup returns CDR1 SGHVS and CDR2 FQNEAQ. Trimming stripped 3 bases from V and 2 bases from J, with 14 bases between. CDR3 length: 16 residues. In DNA form, the CDR3 reads TGTGCCAGCAGCTTCCCGCGGGGGAATCCTGGAAACACCATATATTTT. Amino acids: CASSFPRGNPGNTIYF.

Written as DNA, the CDR3 is TGCGCCAGCAGCCAAGACGTAACGGGGAGGCTTAACTATGGCTACACCTTC. Translated: CASSQDVTGRLNYGYTF. The chain links TRBV4-1 to TRBJ1-2, with D unclear. Between the trimmed V and J ends, which lost 0 bases and 1 base, there was a span of 15 bases. CDR1 is MGHRA, CDR2 YSYEKL, per germline. The CDR3 is 17 amino acids.

This rearrangement joins TRBV27 to TRBJ1-6; TRBD1 is a possible D gene (5 bases). CDR3 length equals 15 residues. Trimming left V 6 bases short and J 5 bases short, with 14 bases between. Per germline, CDR1 MNHEY and CDR2 SMNVEV (reference sequence). Here the CDR3 reads CASRLVAGNNSPLHF. CDR3 in DNA: TGTGCCAGCAGACTGGTGGCAGGGAATAATTCACCCCTCCACTTT.

The CDR3 DNA sequence: TGTGCCAGCAGCTCTAACAGGGGGTCCACTGAAGCTTTCTTT. Its protein product is CASSSNRGSTEAFF. The V call is TRBV7-9, the J call TRBJ1-1; 8 positions match TRBD1. This CDR3 spans 14 amino acids. The V and J ends lost 4 bases and 4 bases, in that order; junction bases with no gene match: 5. The germline V gene has CDR1 SEHNR and CDR2 FQNEAQ (reference sequence).

V gene TRBV27 combines with J gene TRBJ1-5; D ambiguous. CDR3 length: 13 residues. Germline lookup yields CDR1 MNHEY and CDR2 SMNVEV (reference sequence). The V gene lost 3 bases and the J gene lost 9 bases, with 12 bases spanning the gap. The CDR3 is CASSFQASGPQHF. Here the CDR3 DNA reads TGTGCCAGCAGTTTTCAGGCCTCCGGGCCCCAGCATTTT.

This chain uses TRBV4-3 with TRBJ2-4, with D possibly TRBD1 on 5 matching bases. V was shortened by 2 bases and J by 8 bases, with 10 bases between the two germline ends. The germline CDR1 and CDR2 sequences are LGHNA and YSLEER. This CDR3 has 13 residues. The CDR3 DNA reads as TGCGCCAGCAGCCAATTTGAAGGGGACATTCAGTACTTC. Encoded protein: CASSQFEGDIQYF.

This clone came up once. V usage is TRBV3-1 (or the pseudogene TRBV3-2) and J usage is TRBJ1-2; D possibly corresponds to TRBD1 (5 bases). CDR1 and CDR2 from the germline V gene are LGHDT and YNNKEL (reference sequence). Between the trimmed V and J ends, which lost 4 bases and 4 bases, there was a span of 16 bases. The CDR3 extends over 15 amino acids. CDR3 DNA: TGTGCCAGCAGCCCCGCCTTCGACAGCCCCTATGGCTACACCTTC. Protein product: CASSPAFDSPYGYTF.

V is TRBV7-3 and J is TRBJ1-3, with 11 nucleotides matching TRBD1. Germline CDR1 reads SGHTA; CDR2 reads FQGTGA. This CDR3 has 16 residues. Trimming cost V 4 bases and J 4 bases; bases outside gene matches: 6. The CDR3 region is CASSSGQGAPGNTIYF. As DNA, the CDR3 is TGTGCCAGCAGCTCAGGACAGGGGGCGCCGGGAAACACCATATATTTT.

The chain combines TRBV7-2 with TRBJ2-1, with 15 bases matching TRBD2. Trimming took 3 bases from V and 6 from J; bases not matched to a gene: 0. This CDR3 is built from 15 residues. The germline V gene encodes CDR1 SGHTA and CDR2 FQGNSA. The CDR3 sequence is CASSLGLAGGNEQFF. As DNA, the CDR3 is TGTGCCAGCAGCTTGGGACTAGCGGGGGGCAATGAGCAGTTCTTC.

The V gene is TRBV6-2 or TRBV6-3, the J gene TRBJ2-5, with TRBD2 matching 8 bases. CDR3 length: 14 residues. CDR1 is MNHEY and CDR2 is SVGEGT in the germline V gene. The junction had 7 bases not matched to a gene; V was cut back by 5 bases and J by 5 bases. The CDR3 DNA sequence: TGTGCCAGCAGTAGAGATAGCGGGGTGGAGACCCAGTACTTC. Translation: CASSRDSGVETQYF.

This chain links TRBV15 with TRBJ1-5; D is unclear. V was shortened by 1 base and J by 3 bases, with 7 bases between the two germline ends. Germline V gene sequence: CDR1 LNHNV, CDR2 YYDKDF (reference sequence). This CDR3 comprises 14 residues. CDR3 sequence reads: CATSRGQINQPQHF. DNA for the CDR3: TGTGCCACCAGCAGAGGTCAGATCAATCAGCCCCAGCATTTT.

The chain uses TRBV6-5 and TRBJ1-1; D perhaps matches TRBD1 (5 bases). Germline V gene data show CDR1 as MNHEY and CDR2 as SVGAGI. The CDR3 sequence is 16 residues long. V lost 0 bases, J lost 4 bases, and 15 bases lay in between. CDR3 region: CASSYSVSGSRTEAFF. The CDR3 nucleotides read TGTGCCAGCAGTTACTCAGTCTCAGGGTCCCGCACTGAAGCTTTCTTT.

This clone was counted a single time. This chain uses TRBV7-3 with TRBJ2-2, with 9 bases fitting TRBD2. The CDR3 consists of 16 residues. J gave up 0 bases and V 6 bases, and 5 bases lay outside the gene matches. Germline assignment: CDR1 SGHTA and CDR2 FQGTGA. The CDR3 loop reads CASRVAGAANTGELFF. CDR3 sequence (DNA): TGTGCCAGCAGGGTAGCGGGGGCCGCGAACACCGGGGAGCTGTTTTTT.

This clone was recorded once. J is TRBJ2-7 and V is TRBV6-4; TRBD2 might be the D (5 bases). CDR3 length: 13 amino acids. V lost 5 bases to trimming and J lost 10 bases, with 18 bases between them. Germline V gene sequence: CDR1 MRHNA, CDR2 SNTAGT. For the CDR3, the DNA is TGTGCCAGCAGTAATGGTCTAGCACAGCCCCAGTACTTC. Protein: CASSNGLAQPQYF.

DNA for the CDR3: TGTGCCAGCAGTTTGAAAGGGACAGTCTCCTACGAGCAGTACTTC. It encodes CASSLKGTVSYEQYF. The chain carries TRBV27 and TRBJ2-7; 7 bases agree with TRBD1. Germline V gene sequence: CDR1 MNHEY, CDR2 SMNVEV (reference sequence). The CDR3 is made up of 15 amino acids. The V gene end was trimmed by 3 bases and the J gene end by 0 bases; junction bases not matched to a gene: 5.

The chain carries TRBV14 and TRBJ1-2, with a tentative D call TRBD1 (6 bases). V lost 5 bases and J 0 bases, leaving 13 bases between the germline ends. This CDR3 comprises 15 residues. Germline V gene lookup returns CDR1 SGHDN and CDR2 FVKESK. The CDR3 DNA follows: TGTGCCAGCAGCGCCATCCGGACAGCTAACTATGGCTACACCTTC. As protein: CASSAIRTANYGYTF.

The V gene is TRBV27, the J gene TRBJ1-2; D remains ambiguous. The CDR3 is 15 residues long. The germline CDR1 and CDR2 sequences are MNHEY and SMNVEV (reference sequence). The germline V and J ends were trimmed by 5 bases and 5 bases, with 18 bases remaining between them. The DNA of the CDR3 is TGTGCCAGCAGTCCCACTTGGGCAGGCCCTTATGGCTACACCTTC. Amino acids: CASSPTWAGPYGYTF.